Reported below is one TCR beta chain. Its target is not known. After removal of 2 bases from V and 3 bases from J, the junction contained 12 bases not matched to a gene. Germline V gene lookup returns CDR1 MGHRA and CDR2 YSYEKL. The CDR3 covers 17 residues. Primers for the PCR totalled 60 Vbeta and 13 Jbeta. The assay was immunoSEQ multiplex PCR, and TCRdb's table has in-frame clones only and misses some. This table holds about 160,000 clones, 75% to 90% found once. These data are taken from a study of cytomegalovirus exposure and HLA in healthy donors. Study results and caveats: CMV serostatus was the sole immune exposure information available.

This sequence was found in a woman between 18 and 30 years old in good health and CMV-seronegative. This chain connects TRBV4-1 to TRBJ1-1; TRBD1 agrees at 7 bases. The specimen was PBMCs. As DNA, the CDR3 is TGCGCCAGCAGCCAACCGGGACAGAGGAGGCGGGACACTGAAGCTTTCTTT. It yields the protein CASSQPGQRRRDTEAFF.